The present entry profiles one T cell receptor beta chain with its context. The same CDR3 is also encoded by other DNA sequences in this sample. TCRdb's table, derived via immunoSEQ multiplex PCR, lists solely in-frame clones and lacks some. The sample has almost 400,000 clones, more than 70% seen once. The sample originates from a study of blood T cell repertoires in COVID-19. As for the study in general: The samples span acute and convalescent COVID-19 from the United States, Italy and Spain.

Germline trimming cut 4 bases from V and 8 bases from J; bases unmatched to any gene: 8. The V gene's germline CDR1 is SGHRS and CDR2 YFSETQ. This CDR3 spans 13 amino acids. The origin of this receptor is a woman aged 60-75 years with COVID-19, enrolled during active disease. The rearrangement links TRBV5-1 to TRBJ1-2; 7 bases are shared with TRBD1. Sequencing was done on a sample of peripheral blood. CDR3: CASSLQGGDGYTF. Here the CDR3 DNA reads TGCGCCAGCAGCCTACAAGGGGGCGACGGCTACACCTTC. The variable domain in full, completed from reference TRBV5-1 and TRBJ1-2, reads KAGVTQTPRYLIKTRGQQVTLSCSPISGHRSVSWYQQTPGQGLQFLFEYFSETQRNKGNFPGRFSGRQFSNSRSEMNVSTLELGDSALYLCASSLQGGDGYTFGSGTRLTVV.